This T cell receptor beta chain was recorded in a study of cytomegalovirus exposure and HLA in healthy donors. Study summary: For the roughly 400 genotyped donors, about 81% fell within the Caucasian-associated ancestry cluster.

With 60 Vbeta and 13 Jbeta primers, the PCR was carried out. Some clones are missing from TCRdb's copy, which holds only in-frame ones; the method was immunoSEQ multiplex PCR. The sample records more than 150,000 clones, about 80% being singletons. Findings of the study overall: Some TCR beta chains (164 of them) were listed as cytomegalovirus-associated. A later look showed TCR association rates differing by HLA locus, highest for DRB1 and lowest for HLA-C.

Concerning this clone itself: The antigen is not known.

Sequences were obtained from PBMCs. This TCR was sampled from a woman aged 25 to 39 in good health and CMV-seronegative.

The CDR3 nucleotides are TGTGCCAGCACGGGACAGGGCCACAATGAGCAGTTCTTC. Its translation is CASTGQGHNEQFF. This sequence joins TRBV2 and TRBJ2-1; TRBD1 matches at 9 bases. The length of the CDR3 is 13 residues. The germline V gene has CDR1 SNHLY and CDR2 FYNNEI. J gave up 5 bases and V 7 bases, and 3 bases lay outside the gene matches.